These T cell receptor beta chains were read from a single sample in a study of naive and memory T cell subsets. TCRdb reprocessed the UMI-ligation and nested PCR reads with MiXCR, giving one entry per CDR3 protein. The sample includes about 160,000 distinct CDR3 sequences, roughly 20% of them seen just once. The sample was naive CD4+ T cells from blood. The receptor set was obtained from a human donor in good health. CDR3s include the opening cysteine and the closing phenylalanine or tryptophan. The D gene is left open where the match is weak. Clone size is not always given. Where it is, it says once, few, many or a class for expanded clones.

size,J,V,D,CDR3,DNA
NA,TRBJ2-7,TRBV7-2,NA,CASSLGGALKGEQYF,TGTGCCAGCAGCTTAGGGGGGGCACTAAAAGGCGAGCAGTACTTC
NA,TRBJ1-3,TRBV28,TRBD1,CASRTGGGFSGNTGFSGNTIYF,TGTGCCAGCAGGACAGGGGGGGGCTTCTCTGGAAACACCGGCTTCTCTGGAAACACCATATATTTT
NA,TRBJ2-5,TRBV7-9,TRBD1,CASSSGQGTQYF,TGTGCCAGCAGCTCGGGACAGGGGACCCAGTACTTC
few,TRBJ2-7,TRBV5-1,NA,CASSFEEQGIYEQYF,TGCGCCAGCAGCTTCGAAGAACAGGGAATATACGAGCAGTACTTC
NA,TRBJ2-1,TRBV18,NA,CASSPEISSYNEQFF,TGTGCCAGCTCACCTGAGATCAGCTCCTACAATGAGCAGTTCTTC
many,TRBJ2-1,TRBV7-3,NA,CASSSSSYNEQFF,TGTGCCAGCAGCTCGAGCTCCTACAATGAGCAGTTCTTC
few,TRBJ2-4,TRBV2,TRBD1,CASILRTGPKNIQYF,TGTGCCAGCATCTTAAGGACAGGGCCCAAAAACATTCAGTACTTC
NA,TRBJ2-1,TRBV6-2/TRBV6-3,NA,CASTDAGAANEQFF,TGTGCCAGCACCGACGCGGGCGCTGCGAATGAGCAGTTCTTC
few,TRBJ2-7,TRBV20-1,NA,CSASPIGSASYEQYF,TGCAGTGCTAGTCCGATAGGGAGTGCATCCTACGAGCAGTACTTC
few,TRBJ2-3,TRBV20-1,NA,CSARPYRPAGDTQYF,TGCAGTGCTCGCCCCTACAGGCCCGCTGGAGATACGCAGTATTTT
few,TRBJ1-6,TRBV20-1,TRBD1,CSARDRQGSHSPLHF,TGCAGTGCCAGGGACCGACAGGGTTCGCATTCACCCCTCCACTTT
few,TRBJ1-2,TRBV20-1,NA,CSARDGYGYTF,TGCAGTGCTAGGGACGGCTATGGCTACACCTTC
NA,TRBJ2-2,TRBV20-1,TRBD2,CSARSFLAGNTGELFF,TGCAGTGCTAGAAGTTTCCTAGCGGGAAACACCGGGGAGCTGTTTTTT
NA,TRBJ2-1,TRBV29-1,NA,CSVGSRSYNEQFF,TGCAGCGTTGGGTCCCGATCCTACAATGAGCAGTTCTTC
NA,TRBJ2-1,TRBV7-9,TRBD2,CASSTLAGGWNEQFF,TGTGCCAGCAGCACTCTAGCGGGAGGGTGGAATGAGCAGTTCTTC
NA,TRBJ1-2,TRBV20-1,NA,CSAKVDGAAGDYTF,TGCAGTGCTAAGGTCGATGGGGCCGCCGGAGACTACACCTTC
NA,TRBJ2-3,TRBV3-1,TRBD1,CASSQEGQGRDTQYF,TGTGCCAGCAGCCAAGAGGGACAGGGGAGAGATACGCAGTATTTT
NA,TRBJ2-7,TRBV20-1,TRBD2,CSARDLSETSGRRYEQYF,TGCAGTGCTAGAGATCTGTCTGAGACTAGCGGGAGAAGGTACGAGCAGTACTTC
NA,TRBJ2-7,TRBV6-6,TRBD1,CASSMGQGTYEQYF,TGTGCCAGCAGCATGGGACAGGGGACGTACGAGCAGTACTTC
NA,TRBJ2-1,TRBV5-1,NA,CASSLLTTRSGNEQFF,TGCGCCAGCAGCTTGTTGACTACCCGATCTGGGAATGAGCAGTTCTTC
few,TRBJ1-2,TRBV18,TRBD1,CASSPTGGGYTF,TGTGCCAGCTCACCGACAGGGGGCGGCTACACCTTC
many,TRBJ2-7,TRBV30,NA,CAWSAGLSYEQYF,TGTGCCTGGAGTGCTGGGCTCTCCTACGAGCAGTACTTC
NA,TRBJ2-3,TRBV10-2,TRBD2,CASSGQGLARTDTQYF,TGCGCCAGCAGTGGCCAGGGACTAGCCCGTACAGATACGCAGTATTTT
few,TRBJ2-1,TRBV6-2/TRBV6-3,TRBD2,CASSKLAASSYNEQFF,TGTGCCAGCAGTAAACTAGCGGCGAGCTCCTACAATGAGCAGTTCTTC
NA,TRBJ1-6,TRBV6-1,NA,CASRETGLGTYNSPLHF,TGTGCCAGCAGGGAAACAGGGTTGGGAACCTATAATTCACCCCTCCACTTT
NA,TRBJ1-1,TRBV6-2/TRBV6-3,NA,CASRARESTEAFF,TGTGCCAGCAGAGCCAGGGAGAGCACTGAAGCTTTCTTT
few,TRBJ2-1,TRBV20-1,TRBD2,CSAIPSREGYNEQFF,TGCAGTGCTATCCCCTCGAGGGAGGGCTACAATGAGCAGTTCTTC
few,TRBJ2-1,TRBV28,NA,CASSYSDRPVRDEQFF,TGTGCCAGCAGTTATTCGGACAGACCTGTTAGAGATGAGCAGTTCTTC
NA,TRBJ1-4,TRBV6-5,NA,CASSIGGGNEKLFF,TGTGCCAGCAGCATCGGTGGCGGGAATGAAAAACTGTTTTTT
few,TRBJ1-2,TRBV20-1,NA,CSASPTTTGANYGYTF,TGCAGTGCTAGCCCAACCACGACAGGAGCTAACTATGGCTACACCTTC
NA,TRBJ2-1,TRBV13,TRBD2,CASSYGTSGHNEQFF,TGTGCCAGCAGCTACGGGACTAGCGGACACAATGAGCAGTTCTTC
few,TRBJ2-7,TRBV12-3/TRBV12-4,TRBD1,CASRSGQRTYEQYF,TGTGCCAGCAGGTCGGGACAGAGAACCTACGAGCAGTACTTC
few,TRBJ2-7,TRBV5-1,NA,CASSLSDASYEQYF,TGCGCCAGCAGCTTGAGTGATGCCTCCTACGAGCAGTACTTC
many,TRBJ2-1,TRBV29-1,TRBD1,CSVDDRDSEQFF,TGCAGCGTTGATGACAGGGACAGTGAGCAGTTCTTC
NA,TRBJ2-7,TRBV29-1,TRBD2,CSVVTSLAYEQYF,TGCAGCGTTGTGACTAGCCTAGCCTACGAGCAGTACTTC
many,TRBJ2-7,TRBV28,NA,CATEGSYEQYF,TGTGCCACGGAGGGGTCCTACGAGCAGTACTTC
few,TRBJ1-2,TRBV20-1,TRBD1,CSARDYYRGYYGYTF,TGCAGTGCTAGAGATTATTACAGGGGATACTATGGCTACACCTTC